This TCR beta chain is from a study of T cell changes during pregnancy in multiple sclerosis (dated by TCRdb to 2018 to 2020). In terms of the full investigation: The study examined how the T cell repertoire changed over the course of pregnancy in women with multiple sclerosis.

Libraries came from the immunoSEQ multiplex PCR assay. Not all clones reach the TCRdb copy of this immuneACCESS table, which keeps in-frame sequences only. Checked studies attribute under half of the gap to unresolved V genes and leave the rest unexplained. This sample holds about 70,000 clones; roughly 94% were observed only once. The ten most abundant clones make up about 0.5% of the sample. As for this clone: Its antigen has not been determined. No base-level quality is on record; no much larger clone is a single base apart.

Clipping removes 2 bases from V and 1 base from J, with 16 as the unmatched junction base count. CDR1 KGHSH and CDR2 LQKENI are derived from the germline V gene. Counted from cysteine to phenylalanine, this CDR3 has 19 amino acids. Of all the DNA, just the CDR3 is kept, 57 bases in frame from base 1. The sequence was obtained from a female donor with multiple sclerosis, enrolled in a pregnancy study. Sequencing was performed on peripheral blood, taken in the third trimester of pregnancy. Recombination joined TRBV18 with TRBJ2-7, with TRBD2 matching 8 junction bases. CDR3 loop: CASSPGLAVDPSKSYEQYF. The nucleotides read TGTGCCAGCTCACCAGGACTAGCAGTAGACCCTTCCAAATCCTACGAGCAGTACTTC.